The rows below give T cell receptor beta chains drawn from one sample of a study of T cells after yellow fever vaccination. In TCRdb, the 5' RACE reads were re-called with MiXCR into one record per CDR3 protein. The data contain around 27,000 distinct CDR3 sequences, 4.4% of them singletons. Source: CD8+ T cells sorted from PBMCs, taken 5 days after the yellow fever booster vaccination. Source of these receptors: a young man who received the YFV17D yellow fever vaccine. Both conserved end residues are part of each CDR3. The D gene is left open where the match is weak. A row's size may be missing; if present it is once, few, many or a size class.

v_call,clone_size,j_call,cdr3_length,d_call,cdr3_nt,cdr3_aa
TRBV20-1,many,TRBJ2-3,14,NA,TGCAGTGCTAGAGGGCAGGGCGGCACAGATACGCAGTATTTT,CSARGQGGTDTQYF
TRBV19,many,TRBJ2-1,14,TRBD1,TGTGCCAGTAGTGCGTGGACAGGGAACAATGAGCAGTTCTTC,CASSAWTGNNEQFF
TRBV29-1,many,TRBJ2-7,14,TRBD1,TGCAGCGTTGGCGGACAGGGAATGACCTACGAGCAGTACTTC,CSVGGQGMTYEQYF
TRBV10-3,many,TRBJ2-1,15,NA,TGTGCAATCAGGGATAGCGGAGCTCCCGGAGGTGAGCAGTTCTTC,CAIRDSGAPGGEQFF
TRBV6-5,many,TRBJ1-6,15,NA,TGTGCCAGCAGTTACACGGGGGACGGTAATTCACCCCTCCACTTT,CASSYTGDGNSPLHF
TRBV29-1,many,TRBJ2-1,13,TRBD2,TGCAGCGGATCAGCGGGAGTAGTCGATGAGCAGTTCTTC,CSGSAGVVDEQFF
TRBV29-1,many,TRBJ2-3,18,TRBD2,TGCAGCCACTGTCCCGGGACTATTTCGCGGGAGGACTGCGGTACGCAGTATTTT,CSHCPGTISREDCGTQYF
TRBV27,many,TRBJ2-7,13,TRBD2,TGTGCCAGCAGTTCGGGACTATCCTACGAGCAGTACTTC,CASSSGLSYEQYF
TRBV7-6,many,TRBJ2-1,19,NA,TGTGCCAGCAGCTTAGCTTCCCTGGATAGCGGAAATTGGGTTAATGAGCAGTTCTTC,CASSLASLDSGNWVNEQFF
TRBV20-1,many,TRBJ1-3,15,NA,TGCAGTGCTAGAGATCCCAGGAGCTCTGGAAACACCATATATTTT,CSARDPRSSGNTIYF
TRBV7-2,many,TRBJ1-1,16,TRBD1,TGTGCCAGCAGCCCGATACAGGGGGCGATTTTTCCTGAAGCTTTCTTT,CASSPIQGAIFPEAFF
TRBV20-1,many,TRBJ1-2,12,NA,TGCAGTGCTAGGGTTACATCCTATGGCTACACCTTC,CSARVTSYGYTF
TRBV4-1,NA,TRBJ2-7,15,TRBD2,TGCGCCAGCAGCCAATGGCTAGCGGGAATGTACGAGCAGTACTTC,CASSQWLAGMYEQYF
TRBV12-3/TRBV12-4,many,TRBJ1-1,13,NA,TGTGCCAGCAGCGATGAACACCCTCTGGGGGCTTTCTTT,CASSDEHPLGAFF
TRBV6-1,many,TRBJ2-5,11,NA,TGTGCCAGCAGCGACACTCTGACCCAGTACTTC,CASSDTLTQYF
TRBV5-1,many,TRBJ2-2,16,NA,TGCGCCAGCAGCTTGGGTGTAGCGGACAACACCGGGGAGCTGTTTTTT,CASSLGVADNTGELFF
TRBV4-2,many,TRBJ2-1,17,TRBD2,TGTGCCAGCAGCCAAGGACTAGCGGGAGGGCCCCGCAATGAGCAGTTCTTC,CASSQGLAGGPRNEQFF
TRBV2,many,TRBJ2-5,14,NA,TGTGCCAGCAGTGAAGTGGCACCCCCAGAGACCCAGTACTTC,CASSEVAPPETQYF
TRBV6-1,many,TRBJ2-1,13,NA,TGTGCCAGCTGGGCTTCCCGGGGCAATGAGCAGTTCTTC,CASWASRGNEQFF
TRBV11-2,many,TRBJ2-5,16,TRBD2,TGTGCCAGCAGCTTGGGGTCTAGCGGGGAAGAAGAGACCCAGTACTTC,CASSLGSSGEEETQYF
TRBV7-2,NA,TRBJ1-3,11,NA,TGTGCCAGCAGCACGGGTTTGACCATATATTTT,CASSTGLTIYF
TRBV25-1,many,TRBJ2-7,19,NA,TGTGCCAGCAGTGAATTCTTGGGGGGAACAGCGGGGACATCCTACGAGCAGTACTTC,CASSEFLGGTAGTSYEQYF
TRBV5-1,NA,TRBJ2-7,14,NA,TGTGCCAGCAGCTCCAGACTGCTCTGTATCGAGCAGTACTTC,CASSSRLLCIEQYF
TRBV12-5,many,TRBJ1-3,17,TRBD1,TGTGCTAGTGGGGGGACAGGGGACGGATGTTGTGGAAACACCATATATTTT,CASGGTGDGCCGNTIYF
TRBV25-1,many,TRBJ2-6,14,NA,TGTGCCAGCAGTGAAAGTTACGGGGCCAACGTCCTGACTTTC,CASSESYGANVLTF
TRBV7-9,many,TRBJ1-4,14,NA,TGTGCCAGCAGCTCAGAAGACCCTAATGAAAAACTGTTTTTT,CASSSEDPNEKLFF
TRBV7-2,many,TRBJ2-3,15,TRBD2,TGTGCCAGCAGCTGGGGAGGGAGGGCTGAAGATACGCAGTATTTT,CASSWGGRAEDTQYF
TRBV5-1,many,TRBJ2-1,15,TRBD2,TGCGCCAGCAGCTCGGGACTAGCGGGAGAGAATGAGCAGTTCTTC,CASSSGLAGENEQFF
TRBV6-2/TRBV6-3,many,TRBJ2-1,14,NA,TGTGCCAGCGCTGAGGGAGCCTCCTACAATGAGCAGTTCTTC,CASAEGASYNEQFF
TRBV20-1,many,TRBJ2-7,13,NA,TGCAGTGCTAGCCCCCCAAACACCTACGAGCAGTACTTC,CSASPPNTYEQYF
TRBV29-1,many,TRBJ2-1,16,NA,TGCAGCGTTCCTCGGGGGAACGAAATGGGGCACAATGAGCAGTTCTTC,CSVPRGNEMGHNEQFF
TRBV7-6,many,TRBJ2-3,14,NA,TGTGCCAGCAGTCGGTACGGGCCTACAGATACGCAGTATTTT,CASSRYGPTDTQYF
TRBV7-8,many,TRBJ2-1,16,TRBD1,TGTGCCAGCAGCTCCCTAGGGACAGGCTCCTACAATGAGCAGTTCTTC,CASSSLGTGSYNEQFF
TRBV27,many,TRBJ2-2,13,NA,TGTGCCAGCAGTTTTGGAGGCCCCGGGGAGCTGTTTTTT,CASSFGGPGELFF
TRBV12-3/TRBV12-4,many,TRBJ2-4,14,NA,TGTGCCAGCAGTTTAAGTGGGGTGGGGGACATTCAGTACTTC,CASSLSGVGDIQYF
TRBV25-1,many,TRBJ2-5,11,NA,TGTGCCAGCACGTATGGGGAGACCCAGTACTTC,CASTYGETQYF
TRBV3-1,many,TRBJ1-2,17,NA,TGTGCCAGCAGCCATTGGACGACAGGACCCACTAACTATGGCTACACCTTC,CASSHWTTGPTNYGYTF
TRBV7-3,many,TRBJ1-2,16,TRBD1,TGTGCCAGCAGCTTAACGGGGGACAGGCGGGACTATGGCTACACCTTC,CASSLTGDRRDYGYTF
TRBV20-1,many,TRBJ2-3,14,NA,TGCAGTGCTAGCGAGGCAGTACTATTAGATACGCAGTATTTT,CSASEAVLLDTQYF
TRBV5-1,many,TRBJ2-5,18,TRBD2,TGCGCCAGCAGCACCCGGGGAGGGCCGGGACTAGAGAAAGAGACCCAGTACTTC,CASSTRGGPGLEKETQYF
TRBV29-1,many,TRBJ2-2,14,TRBD2,TGCAGCGTTGCCCGTAGCGGGGACCACGGGGAGCTGTTTTTT,CSVARSGDHGELFF
TRBV5-5,many,TRBJ2-1,14,NA,TGTGCCAGCAGCCAGGCTTCCGAGTACAATGAGCAGTTCTTC,CASSQASEYNEQFF